The 18 T cell receptor beta chains given below trace back to one sample, sequenced in a study of STAT5B mutations in CD4+ large granular lymphocyte leukemia. Some clones are missing from TCRdb's copy, which holds only in-frame ones; the method was immunoSEQ multiplex PCR. The sample consists of approximately 24,000 clones, around 81% of them appearing once. Sequences were obtained from CD4+ T cells from blood buffy coats. The receptors originated from a human donor in good health.

The DNA of the CDR3 is TGTGCCAGCAGCGCCGCGGTAGGACAGGGGGCCTATGGCTACACCTTC. Protein sequence: CASSAAVGQGAYGYTF. The J gene is TRBJ1-2, the V gene TRBV5-4, with 11 bases identical to TRBD1. The CDR3 runs 16 residues. The V gene's germline CDR1 is SGHNT and CDR2 YYREEE (reference sequence). The trim removed 4 bases at V and 4 bases at J, leaving 9 bases unmatched.

CDR3 nucleotides: TGCGCCAGCAGCGAATCAGAAGTTACGCAGTATTTT. Protein sequence: CASSESEVTQYF. V is TRBV5-1 and J is TRBJ2-3; no clear D gene. Germline CDR1 SGHRS, CDR2 YFSETQ. Trimming took off 4 bases at V and 8 bases at J, with 11 bases between the two ends. The CDR3 totals 12 residues. Supplemented by reference TRBV5-1 and TRBJ2-3, the full variable domain reads KAGVTQTPRYLIKTRGQQVTLSCSPISGHRSVSWYQQTPGQGLQFLFEYFSETQRNKGNFPGRFSGRQFSNSRSEMNVSTLELGDSALYLCASSESEVTQYFGPGTRLTVL.

V gene TRBV6-5 combines with J gene TRBJ2-1, with D perhaps matching TRBD2 (5 bases). CDR1 MNHEY and CDR2 SVGAGI come from the germline V gene. This CDR3 spans 15 amino acids. The germline V and J ends were trimmed by 3 bases and 0 bases, with 9 bases remaining between them. The CDR3 region has the DNA TGTGCCAGCAGTTATAGCGTAAGCTCCTACAATGAGCAGTTCTTC. Translation: CASSYSVSSYNEQFF.

Written as DNA, the CDR3 is TGCGCCAGCAGCCGCGACTTCAGGGCGGGGAATTCACCCCTCCACTTT. This codes for CASSRDFRAGNSPLHF. This chain joins TRBV4-3 and TRBJ1-6; D perhaps matches TRBD1 (5 bases). V was shortened by 4 bases and J by 7 bases, with 17 bases between the two germline ends. CDR1 and CDR2 (germline): LGHNA, YSLEER. This CDR3 has 16 amino acids.

This sequence joins TRBV2 and TRBJ1-1; TRBD1 is a possible D gene (6 bases). V lost 7 bases to trimming and J lost 5 bases, with 17 bases between them. This CDR3 contains 14 residues. Per the germline V gene, CDR1 is SNHLY and CDR2 is FYNNEI. The CDR3 DNA sequence: TGTGCCAGCAAGGGGAGTCGAGGGGGAACTGAAGCTTTCTTT. This encodes CASKGSRGGTEAFF.

The chain employs TRBV19 and TRBJ1-2; 7 bases line up with TRBD1. Per the germline V gene, CDR1 is LNHDA and CDR2 is SQIVND (reference sequence). CDR3 length: 14 residues. V was clipped by 5 bases and J by 4 bases; unmatched bases: 7. CDR3 amino acids: CASSARQGPYGYTF. The CDR3 DNA follows: TGTGCCAGTAGTGCCAGACAGGGACCCTATGGCTACACCTTC.

The chain uses TRBV19 and TRBJ2-2; D is unclear. From germline, CDR1 is LNHDA and CDR2 SQIVND (reference sequence). This CDR3 has 16 residues. V dropped 3 bases and J dropped 0 bases, with 11 bases sitting between them. The CDR3 DNA is TGTGCCAGTAGTATTAGGAAGTTCGCGAACACCGGGGAGCTGTTTTTT. It encodes CASSIRKFANTGELFF.

The genes are TRBV27 and TRBJ2-7; D may be TRBD2 (5 bases). This CDR3 has 15 residues. In germline, CDR1 is MNHEY, CDR2 SMNVEV (reference sequence). V gave up 5 bases and J gave up 0 bases, with 14 bases separating them. The CDR3: CASSRNGESSYEQYF. CDR3 coding DNA: TGTGCCAGCAGTAGAAACGGGGAAAGCTCCTACGAGCAGTACTTC.

This clone was seen only a few times. V is TRBV21-1 and J is TRBJ2-7; the table gives TRBD2 as D, unverified against the DNA. TRBV21-1 corresponds to a pseudogene. The CDR3 sequence is 14 residues long. The chain's CDR3 is CASSFNRGGYEQYF. Here the CDR3 DNA reads TGTGCCAGCAGCTTCAACCGGGGGGGCTACGAGCAGTACTTC.

The chain links TRBV6-6 to TRBJ1-5, with a possible D match to TRBD1 (5 bases). The CDR3 runs 13 residues. Deletions cut 5 bases from V and 6 bases from J, with 11 bases between. CDR1 MNHNY and CDR2 SVGAGI come from the germline V gene (reference sequence). CDR3 nucleotides: TGTGCCAGCAGTAATGGGGGAGCTCAGCCCCAGCATTTT. It translates to CASSNGGAQPQHF.

This chain joins TRBV2 and TRBJ2-7; 12 bases are a match to TRBD2. Germline CDR1 is SNHLY and CDR2 is FYNNEI. The CDR3 has 13 amino acids. The CDR3 DNA is TGTGCCAGCAGGGCAGGACTAGCGGGGAGGGCGGACGTC. This sequence encodes CASRAGLAGRADV.

The V gene is TRBV12-5, the J gene TRBJ2-2; D might be TRBD1 (6 bases). The CDR3 has 16 amino acids. Per germline, CDR1 LGHNT and CDR2 FRNRAP. V was clipped by 5 bases and J by 1 base, with 14 bases between them. CDR3 sequence: CASGLSDSRNTGELFF. The CDR3 nucleotides read TGTGCTAGTGGTCTGTCGGACAGTCGGAACACCGGGGAGCTGTTTTTT.

The V and J genes are TRBV28 and TRBJ2-5; TRBD2 matches 9 bases. The CDR3 runs 15 residues. The V and J ends lost 5 bases and 5 bases, in that order; junction bases with no gene match: 9. The germline CDR1 and CDR2 sequences are MDHEN and SYDVKM. The CDR3 bases are TGTGCCAGCAGTCCGACTAGCGGAGGCGGGGAGACCCAGTACTTC. Amino acids: CASSPTSGGGETQYF. The full variable domain, in which reference TRBV28 and TRBJ2-5 provide the parts outside the CDR3, is DVKVTQSSRYLVKRTGEKVFLECVQDMDHENMFWYRQDPGLGLRLIYFSYDVKMKEKGDIPEGYSVSREKKERFSLILESASTNQTSMYLCASSPTSGGGETQYFGPGTRLLVL.

V is TRBV4-2 and J is TRBJ2-7, with D maybe TRBD2 (6 bases). This CDR3 spans 16 amino acids. CDR1 and CDR2 (germline): LGHNA, YNFKEQ. V was cut by 3 bases and J by 4 bases, with 19 bases left in between. CDR3 sequence reads: CASSQDPGLNLYEQYF. In DNA, the CDR3 is TGTGCCAGCAGCCAGGACCCGGGACTTAACCTTTACGAGCAGTACTTC.

The chain combines TRBV5-6 with TRBJ1-5; D not certain. V was trimmed by 0 bases and J by 6 bases, leaving 10 bases between them. CDR1 SGHDT and CDR2 YYEEEE come from the germline V gene. CDR3 length: 14 amino acids. CDR3 residues: CASSLGGQFQPQHF. The CDR3, as DNA: TGTGCCAGCAGCTTGGGGGGTCAGTTTCAGCCCCAGCATTTT.

The chain recombines TRBV6-5 with TRBJ2-7; a weak D match, TRBD1 (7 bases). CDR1 is MNHEY and CDR2 is SVGAGI in the germline V gene. V was trimmed by 3 bases and J by 2 bases, leaving 14 bases between them. The CDR3 runs 15 residues. CDR3: CASSYSGGRTYEQYV. CDR3 coding DNA: TGTGCCAGCAGTTATTCAGGGGGGAGGACCTACGAGCAGTACGTC.

The chain uses TRBV4-2 and TRBJ2-1, with 14 positions matching TRBD2. This CDR3 region has 15 residues. Germline CDR1 is LGHNA and CDR2 is YNFKEQ. V shed 5 bases and J 8 bases; nucleotides not matched to a gene: 5. The CDR3 loop reads CASSGTSGGYHEQFF. For the CDR3, the DNA is TGTGCCAGCAGCGGGACTAGCGGGGGCTATCATGAGCAGTTCTTC.

As concerns this clone: The junction and the germline gene differ at one end; a read error may be behind it. The rearrangement uses TRBV7-7 and TRBJ2-1, with D perhaps matching TRBD1 (6 bases). From germline, CDR1 is SSHAT and CDR2 FNYEAQ (reference sequence). This CDR3 spans 13 amino acids. CDR3 protein: CASSLDSYNEQFF. As DNA, the CDR3 is TGTGCTAGCAGCTTGGACAGTTACAATGAGCAGTTCTTC.